Only a few counts were recorded for the clone carrying this T cell receptor (beta chain). As yet, its antigen is unknown. This entry is derived from a study of T cells after yellow fever vaccination. Study observations and caveats: Subsequent booster samples again held most clones from primary vaccination (approximately 95% CD4, 85% to 90% CD8).

TCRdb recomputed calls from the 5' RACE reads with MiXCR, one row per CDR3 protein. The data show around 400,000 distinct CDR3 sequences, 11% seen once. The sequencing here drew on PBMCs, taken on the day of the first yellow fever vaccination. This TCR came from a man younger than 35 who received the YFV17D yellow fever vaccine.

CDR3: CASSHGDSGFSSPLHF. The DNA for the CDR3 is TGTGCCAGCAGCCACGGTGACAGCGGATTTAGTTCACCCCTCCACTTT. V gene TRBV7-9 combines with J gene TRBJ1-6; D possibly corresponds to TRBD1 (5 bases). The CDR3 spans 16 residues. Germline V lookup: CDR1 SEHNR, CDR2 FQNEAQ (reference sequence). Trimming cost V 5 bases and J 9 bases, with 20 bases left between them.